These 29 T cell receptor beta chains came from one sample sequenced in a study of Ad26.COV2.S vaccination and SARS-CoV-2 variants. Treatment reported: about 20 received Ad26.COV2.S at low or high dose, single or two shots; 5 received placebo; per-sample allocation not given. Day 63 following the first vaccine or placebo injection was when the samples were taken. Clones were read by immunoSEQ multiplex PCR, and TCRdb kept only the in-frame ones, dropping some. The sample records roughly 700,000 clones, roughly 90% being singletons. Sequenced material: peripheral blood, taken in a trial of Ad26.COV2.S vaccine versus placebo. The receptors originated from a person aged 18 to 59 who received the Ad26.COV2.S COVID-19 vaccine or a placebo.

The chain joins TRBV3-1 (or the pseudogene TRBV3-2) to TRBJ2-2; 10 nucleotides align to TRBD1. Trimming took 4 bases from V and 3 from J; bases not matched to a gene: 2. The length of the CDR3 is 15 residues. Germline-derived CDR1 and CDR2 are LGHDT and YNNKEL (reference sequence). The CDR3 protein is CASSRGTGDTGELFF. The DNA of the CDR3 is TGTGCCAGCAGCCGGGGGACAGGGGACACCGGGGAGCTGTTTTTT.

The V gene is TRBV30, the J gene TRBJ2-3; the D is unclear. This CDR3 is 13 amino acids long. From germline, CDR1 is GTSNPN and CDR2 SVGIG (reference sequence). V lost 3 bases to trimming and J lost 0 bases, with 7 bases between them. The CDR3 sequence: CAWRSFSTDTQYF. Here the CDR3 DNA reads TGTGCCTGGAGAAGCTTTAGCACAGATACGCAGTATTTT.

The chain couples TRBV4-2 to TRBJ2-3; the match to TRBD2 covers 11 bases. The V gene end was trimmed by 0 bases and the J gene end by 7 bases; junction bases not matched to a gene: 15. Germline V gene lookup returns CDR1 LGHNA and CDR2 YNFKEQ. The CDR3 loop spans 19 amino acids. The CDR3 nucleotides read TGTGCCAGCAGCCAAGATAAGGCTAGCGGGGGGCGAACCCAGTATACGCAGTATTTT. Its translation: CASSQDKASGGRTQYTQYF.

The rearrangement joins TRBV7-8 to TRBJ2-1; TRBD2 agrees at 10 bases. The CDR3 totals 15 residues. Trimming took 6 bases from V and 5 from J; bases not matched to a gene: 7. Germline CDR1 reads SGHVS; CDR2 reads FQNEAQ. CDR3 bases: TGTGCCAGCAGTCCCTATAGCGGGGGGAACAATGAGCAGTTCTTC. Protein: CASSPYSGGNNEQFF.

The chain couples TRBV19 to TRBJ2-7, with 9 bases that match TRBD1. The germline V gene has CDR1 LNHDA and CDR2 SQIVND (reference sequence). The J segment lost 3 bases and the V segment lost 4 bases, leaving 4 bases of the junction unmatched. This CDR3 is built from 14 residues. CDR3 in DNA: TGTGCCAGTAGTAGACAGGGGGTTAGCTACGAGCAGTACTTC. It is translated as CASSRQGVSYEQYF. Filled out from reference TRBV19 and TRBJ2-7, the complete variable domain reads DGGITQSPKYLFRKEGQNVTLSCEQNLNHDAMYWYRQDPGQGLRLIYYSQIVNDFQKGDIAEGYSVSREKKESFPLTVTSAQKNPTAFYLCASSRQGVSYEQYFGPGTRLTVT.

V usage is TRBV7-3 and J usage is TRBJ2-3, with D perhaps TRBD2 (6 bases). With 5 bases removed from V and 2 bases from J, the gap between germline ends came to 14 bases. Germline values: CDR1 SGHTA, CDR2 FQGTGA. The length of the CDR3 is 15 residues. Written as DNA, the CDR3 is TGTGCCAGCAGCCCAACGGGGGATTCCACAGATACGCAGTATTTT. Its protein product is CASSPTGDSTDTQYF.

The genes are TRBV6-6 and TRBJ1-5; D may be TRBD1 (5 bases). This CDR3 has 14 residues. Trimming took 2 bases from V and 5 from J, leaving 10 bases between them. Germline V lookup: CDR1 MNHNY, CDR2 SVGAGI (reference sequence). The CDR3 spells CASSYRDGDQPQHF. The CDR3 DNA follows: TGTGCCAGCAGTTACAGGGACGGCGATCAGCCCCAGCATTTT.

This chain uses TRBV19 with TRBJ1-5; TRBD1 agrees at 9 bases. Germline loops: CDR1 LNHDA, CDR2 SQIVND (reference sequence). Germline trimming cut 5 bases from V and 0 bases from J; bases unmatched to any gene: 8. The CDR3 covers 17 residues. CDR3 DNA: TGTGCCAGTAGTCGCAGGACAGGGGACTATAGCAATCAGCCCCAGCATTTT. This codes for CASSRRTGDYSNQPQHF.

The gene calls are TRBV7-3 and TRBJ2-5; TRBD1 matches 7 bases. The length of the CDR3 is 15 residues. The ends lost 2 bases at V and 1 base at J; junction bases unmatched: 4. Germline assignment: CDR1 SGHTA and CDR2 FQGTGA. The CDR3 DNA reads TGTGCCAGCAGCTTAGGACAGGCCTTCCAAGAGACCCAGTACTTC. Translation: CASSLGQAFQETQYF. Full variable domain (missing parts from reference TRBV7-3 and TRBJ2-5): GAGVSQTPSNKVTEKGKYVELRCDPISGHTALYWYRQSLGQGPEFLIYFQGTGAADDSGLPNDRFFAVRPEGSVSTLKIQRTERGDSAVYLCASSLGQAFQETQYFGPGTRLLVL.

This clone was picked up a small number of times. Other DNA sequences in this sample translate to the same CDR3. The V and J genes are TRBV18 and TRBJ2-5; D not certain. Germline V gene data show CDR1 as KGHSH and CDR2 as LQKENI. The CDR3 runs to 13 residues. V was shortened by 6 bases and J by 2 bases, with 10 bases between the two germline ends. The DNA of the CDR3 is TGTGCCAGCTCCCCGGCAGCTCAAGAGACCCAGTACTTC. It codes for CASSPAAQETQYF.

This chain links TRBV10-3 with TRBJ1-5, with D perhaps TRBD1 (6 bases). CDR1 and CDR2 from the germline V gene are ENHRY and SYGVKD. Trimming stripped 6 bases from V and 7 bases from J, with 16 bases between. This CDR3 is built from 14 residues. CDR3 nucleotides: TGTGCCATCAGCCCTACAGGGATGGAACAGCCCCAGCATTTT. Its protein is CAISPTGMEQPQHF.

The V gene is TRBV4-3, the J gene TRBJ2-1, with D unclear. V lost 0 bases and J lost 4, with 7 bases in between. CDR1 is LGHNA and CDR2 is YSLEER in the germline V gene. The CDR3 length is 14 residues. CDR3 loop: CASSQDFSYNEQFF. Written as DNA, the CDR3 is TGCGCCAGCAGCCAAGATTTCAGTTACAATGAGCAGTTCTTC.

CDR3 in amino acids: CASSPWRGIYGYTF. CDR3 coding DNA: TGTGCCAGCAGCCCCTGGCGGGGTATCTATGGCTACACCTTC. The chain joins TRBV5-4 to TRBJ1-2, with D unclear. CDR1 is SGHNT and CDR2 is YYREEE in the germline V gene (reference sequence). The CDR3 covers 14 residues. Trimming stripped 4 bases from V and 4 bases from J, with 14 bases between.

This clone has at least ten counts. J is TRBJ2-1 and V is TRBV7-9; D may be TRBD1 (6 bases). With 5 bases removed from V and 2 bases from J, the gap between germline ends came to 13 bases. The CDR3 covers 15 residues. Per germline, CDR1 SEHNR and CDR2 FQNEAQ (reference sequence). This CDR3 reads CASSTGTPTYNEQFF. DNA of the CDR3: TGTGCCAGCAGCACCGGGACACCTACCTACAATGAGCAGTTCTTC.

CDR3 in amino acids: CASSPGAKNYGYTF. The CDR3, as DNA: TGTGCCAGCAGCCCGGGGGCTAAGAACTATGGCTACACCTTC. The chain carries TRBV7-3 and TRBJ1-2; perhaps TRBD1 as D (6 bases). Germline V gene sequence: CDR1 SGHTA, CDR2 FQGTGA. This CDR3 region has 14 residues. V gave up 5 bases and J gave up 2 bases, with 12 bases separating them.

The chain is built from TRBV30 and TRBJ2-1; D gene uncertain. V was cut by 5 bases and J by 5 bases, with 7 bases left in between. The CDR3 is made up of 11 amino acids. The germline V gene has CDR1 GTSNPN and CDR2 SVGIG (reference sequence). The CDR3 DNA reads TGTGCCTGGGTGTTGGACAATGAGCAGTTCTTC. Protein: CAWVLDNEQFF.

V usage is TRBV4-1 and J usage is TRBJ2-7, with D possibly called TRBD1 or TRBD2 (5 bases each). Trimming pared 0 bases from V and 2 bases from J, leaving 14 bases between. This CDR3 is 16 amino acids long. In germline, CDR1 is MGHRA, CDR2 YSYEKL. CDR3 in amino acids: CASSQDTGTWAYEQYF. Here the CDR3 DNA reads TGCGCCAGCAGCCAAGACACCGGGACGTGGGCCTACGAGCAGTACTTC.

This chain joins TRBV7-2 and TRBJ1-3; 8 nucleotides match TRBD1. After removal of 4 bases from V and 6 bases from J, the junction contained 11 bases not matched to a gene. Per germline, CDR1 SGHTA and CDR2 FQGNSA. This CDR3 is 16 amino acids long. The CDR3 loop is CASSWDRPLVENTIYF. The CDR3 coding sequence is TGTGCCAGCAGCTGGGACAGGCCCTTGGTCGAAAACACCATATATTTT.

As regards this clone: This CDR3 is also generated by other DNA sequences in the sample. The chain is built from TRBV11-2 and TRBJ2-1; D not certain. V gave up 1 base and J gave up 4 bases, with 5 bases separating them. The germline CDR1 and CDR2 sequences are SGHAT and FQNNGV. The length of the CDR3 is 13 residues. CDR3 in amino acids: CASSLALYNEQFF. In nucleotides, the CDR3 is TGTGCCAGCAGCTTAGCCTTATACAATGAGCAGTTCTTC.

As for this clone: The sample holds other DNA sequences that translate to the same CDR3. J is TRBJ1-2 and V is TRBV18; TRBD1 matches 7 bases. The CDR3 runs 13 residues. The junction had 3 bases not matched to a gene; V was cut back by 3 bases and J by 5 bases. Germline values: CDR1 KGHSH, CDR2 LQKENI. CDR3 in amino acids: CASSPQGVYGYTF. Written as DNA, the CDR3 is TGTGCCAGCTCACCCCAGGGGGTATATGGCTACACCTTC.

The CDR3 here is CASSVDRNNSPLHF. CDR3 nucleotides: TGTGCCAGTAGTGTGGACAGGAATAATTCACCCCTCCACTTT. J is TRBJ1-6 and V is TRBV19; TRBD1 matches at 7 bases. The CDR3 has 14 residues. V was pared by 5 bases and J by 5 bases, with 3 bases of the junction left unmatched. Germline V gene sequence: CDR1 LNHDA, CDR2 SQIVND (reference sequence).

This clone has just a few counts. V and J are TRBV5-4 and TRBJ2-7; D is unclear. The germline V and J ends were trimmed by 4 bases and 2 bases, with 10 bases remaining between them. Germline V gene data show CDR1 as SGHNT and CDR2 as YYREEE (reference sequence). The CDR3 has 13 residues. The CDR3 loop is CASSPTMAYEQYF. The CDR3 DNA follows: TGTGCCAGCAGCCCGACGATGGCCTACGAGCAGTACTTC. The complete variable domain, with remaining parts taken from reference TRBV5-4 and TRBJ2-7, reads ETGVTQSPTHLIKTRGQQVTLRCSSQSGHNTVSWYQQALGQGPQFIFQYYREEENGRGNFPPRFSGLQFPNYSSELNVNALELDDSALYLCASSPTMAYEQYFGPGTRLTVT.

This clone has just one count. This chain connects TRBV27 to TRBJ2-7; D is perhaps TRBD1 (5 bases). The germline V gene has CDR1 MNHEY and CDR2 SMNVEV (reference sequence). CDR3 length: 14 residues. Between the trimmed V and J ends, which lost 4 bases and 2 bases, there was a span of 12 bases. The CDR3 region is CASSSTDKPYEQYF. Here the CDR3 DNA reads TGTGCCAGCAGTTCAACGGACAAACCCTACGAGCAGTACTTC.

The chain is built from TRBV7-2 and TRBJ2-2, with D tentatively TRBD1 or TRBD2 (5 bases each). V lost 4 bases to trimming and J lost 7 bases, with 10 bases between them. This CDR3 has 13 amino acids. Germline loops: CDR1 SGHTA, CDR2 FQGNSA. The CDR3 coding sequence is TGTGCCAGCAGCTCCTGGGGGTACGGGGAGCTGTTTTTT. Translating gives CASSSWGYGELFF.

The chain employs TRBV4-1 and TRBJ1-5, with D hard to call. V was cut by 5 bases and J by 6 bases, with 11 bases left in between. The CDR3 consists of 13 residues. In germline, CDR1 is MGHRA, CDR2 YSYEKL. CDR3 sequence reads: CASSTSGSQPQHF. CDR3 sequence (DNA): TGCGCCAGCAGCACATCGGGGAGTCAGCCCCAGCATTTT.

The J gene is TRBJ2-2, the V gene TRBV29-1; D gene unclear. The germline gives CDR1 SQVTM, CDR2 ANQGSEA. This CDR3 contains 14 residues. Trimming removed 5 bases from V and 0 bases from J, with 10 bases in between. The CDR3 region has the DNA TGCAGCGTTCGGCCAAACGCGAACACCGGGGAGCTGTTTTTT. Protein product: CSVRPNANTGELFF.

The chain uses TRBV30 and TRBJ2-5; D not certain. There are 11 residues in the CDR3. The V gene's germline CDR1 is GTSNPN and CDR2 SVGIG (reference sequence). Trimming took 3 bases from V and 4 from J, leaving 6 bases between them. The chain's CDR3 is CAWSFGETQYF. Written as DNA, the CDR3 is TGTGCCTGGAGCTTTGGAGAGACCCAGTACTTC.

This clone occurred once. The CDR3 region is CASSPTTGAYNEQFF. CDR3 in DNA: TGTGCCAGCAGCCCGACGACTGGGGCCTACAATGAGCAGTTCTTC. This rearrangement joins TRBV7-2 to TRBJ2-1; D ambiguous. The CDR3 covers 15 residues. V was pared by 5 bases and J by 2 bases, with 13 bases between. Germline-derived CDR1 and CDR2 are SGHTA and FQGNSA.

CDR3 in amino acids: CASSMGPSGNTIYF. In nucleotides, the CDR3 is TGTGCCAGTAGTATGGGTCCTTCTGGAAACACCATATATTTT. This chain uses TRBV19 with TRBJ1-3; D is uncertain. This CDR3 region has 14 residues. Germline V gene lookup returns CDR1 LNHDA and CDR2 SQIVND (reference sequence). V dropped 3 bases and J dropped 1 base, with 7 bases sitting between them.